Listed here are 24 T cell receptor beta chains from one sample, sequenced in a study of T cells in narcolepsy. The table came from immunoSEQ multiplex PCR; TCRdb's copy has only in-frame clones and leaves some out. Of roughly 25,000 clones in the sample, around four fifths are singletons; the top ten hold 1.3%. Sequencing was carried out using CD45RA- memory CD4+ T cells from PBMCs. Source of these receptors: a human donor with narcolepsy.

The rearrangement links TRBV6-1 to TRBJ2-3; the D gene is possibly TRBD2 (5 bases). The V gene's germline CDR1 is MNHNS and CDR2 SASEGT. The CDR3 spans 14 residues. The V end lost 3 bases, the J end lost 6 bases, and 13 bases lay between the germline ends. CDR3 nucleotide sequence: TGTGCCAGCAGTGACAGCGGATTCAGGGATACGCAGTATTTT. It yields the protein CASSDSGFRDTQYF.

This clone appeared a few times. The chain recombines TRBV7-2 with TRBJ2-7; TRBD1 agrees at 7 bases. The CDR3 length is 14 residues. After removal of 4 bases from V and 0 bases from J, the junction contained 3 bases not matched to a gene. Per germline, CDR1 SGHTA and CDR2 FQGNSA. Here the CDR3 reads CASSSDRSSYEQYF. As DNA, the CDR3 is TGTGCCAGCAGCTCGGACAGGAGCTCCTACGAGCAGTACTTC. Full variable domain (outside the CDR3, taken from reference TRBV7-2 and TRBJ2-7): GAGVSQSPSNKVTEKGKDVELRCDPISGHTALYWYRQSLGQGLEFLIYFQGNSAPDKSGLPSDRFSAERTGGSVSTLTIQRTQQEDSAVYLCASSSDRSSYEQYFGPGTRLTVT.

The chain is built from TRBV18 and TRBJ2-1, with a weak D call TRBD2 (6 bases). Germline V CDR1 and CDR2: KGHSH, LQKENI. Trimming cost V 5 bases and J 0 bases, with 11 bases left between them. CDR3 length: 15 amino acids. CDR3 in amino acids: CASSSAGSSYNEQFF. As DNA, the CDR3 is TGTGCCAGCTCATCAGCGGGCAGCTCCTACAATGAGCAGTTCTTC.

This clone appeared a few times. CDR3 coding DNA: TGTGCCAGCATTGCAGTGGGGGCATGGAGGGATGAGCAGTTCTTC. Amino acids: CASIAVGAWRDEQFF. The J gene is TRBJ2-1, the V gene TRBV6-1; D tentatively fits TRBD1 or TRBD2 (6 bases each). Germline V CDR1 and CDR2: MNHNS, SASEGT. The CDR3 is 15 amino acids. Deletions cut 7 bases from V and 8 bases from J, with 21 bases between.

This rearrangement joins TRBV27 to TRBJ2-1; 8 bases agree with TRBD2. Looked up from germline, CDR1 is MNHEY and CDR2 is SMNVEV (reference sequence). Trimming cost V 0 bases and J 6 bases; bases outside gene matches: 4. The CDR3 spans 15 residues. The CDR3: CASSLSSGVGNEQFF. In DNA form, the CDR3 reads TGTGCCAGCAGTTTATCTAGCGGGGTTGGCAATGAGCAGTTCTTC.

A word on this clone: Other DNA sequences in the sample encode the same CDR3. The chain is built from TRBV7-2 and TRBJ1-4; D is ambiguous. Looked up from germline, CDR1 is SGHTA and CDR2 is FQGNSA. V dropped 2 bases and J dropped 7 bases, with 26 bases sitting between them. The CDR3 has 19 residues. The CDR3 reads CASSLTGSRQTRRGEKLFF. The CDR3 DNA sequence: TGTGCCAGCAGCTTAACCGGGTCGAGGCAAACCCGGCGGGGTGAAAAACTGTTTTTT.

The CDR3 nucleotides read TGTGCCAGCAGTGAGACATACGAGCAGTACTTC. As protein: CASSETYEQYF. The chain links TRBV6-1 to TRBJ2-7; D unresolved. Deletions cut 3 bases from V and 4 bases from J, with 4 bases between. The CDR3 totals 11 residues. Germline lookup yields CDR1 MNHNS and CDR2 SASEGT.

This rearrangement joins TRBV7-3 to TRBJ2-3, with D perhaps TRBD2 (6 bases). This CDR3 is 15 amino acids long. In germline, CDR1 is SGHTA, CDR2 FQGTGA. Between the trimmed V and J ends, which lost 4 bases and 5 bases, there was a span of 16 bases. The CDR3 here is CASSSPGLGGDTQYF. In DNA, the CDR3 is TGTGCCAGCAGCTCCCCGGGACTGGGTGGAGATACGCAGTATTTT.

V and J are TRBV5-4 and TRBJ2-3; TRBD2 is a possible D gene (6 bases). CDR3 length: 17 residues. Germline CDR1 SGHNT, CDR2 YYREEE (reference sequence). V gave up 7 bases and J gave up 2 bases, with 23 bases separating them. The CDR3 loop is CASATTGSSLPTDTQYF. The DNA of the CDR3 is TGTGCCAGCGCTACCACCGGGAGTAGTCTTCCCACAGATACGCAGTATTTT. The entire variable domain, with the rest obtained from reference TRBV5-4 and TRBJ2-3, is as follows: ETGVTQSPTHLIKTRGQQVTLRCSSQSGHNTVSWYQQALGQGPQFIFQYYREEENGRGNFPPRFSGLQFPNYSSELNVNALELDDSALYLCASATTGSSLPTDTQYFGPGTRLTVL.

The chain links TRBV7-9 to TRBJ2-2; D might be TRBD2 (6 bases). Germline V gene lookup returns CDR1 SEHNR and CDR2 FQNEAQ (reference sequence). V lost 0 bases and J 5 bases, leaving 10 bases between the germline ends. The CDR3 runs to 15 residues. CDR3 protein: CASSLAVGGTGELFF. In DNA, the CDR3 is TGTGCCAGCAGCTTAGCCGTTGGGGGGACCGGGGAGCTGTTTTTT. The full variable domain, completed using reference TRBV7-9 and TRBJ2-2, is DTGVSQNPRHKITKRGQNVTFRCDPISEHNRLYWYRQTLGQGPEFLTYFQNEAQLEKSRLLSDRFSAERPKGSFSTLEIQRTEQGDSAMYLCASSLAVGGTGELFFGEGSRLTVL.

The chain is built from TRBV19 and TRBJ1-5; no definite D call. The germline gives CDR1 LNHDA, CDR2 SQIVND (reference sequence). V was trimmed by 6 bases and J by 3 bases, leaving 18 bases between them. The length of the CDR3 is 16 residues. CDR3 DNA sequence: TGTGCCAGTAGAAATTACCCTCTGGCGGTCAATCAGCCCCAGCATTTT. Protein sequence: CASRNYPLAVNQPQHF.

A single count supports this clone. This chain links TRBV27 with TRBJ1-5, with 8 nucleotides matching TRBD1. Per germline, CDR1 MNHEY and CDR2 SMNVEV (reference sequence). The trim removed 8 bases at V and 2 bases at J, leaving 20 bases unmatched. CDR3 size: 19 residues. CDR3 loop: CASSSASQGGIRGNQPQHF. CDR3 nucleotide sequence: TGTGCCAGCTCCAGCGCCTCACAGGGGGGGATTAGGGGCAATCAGCCCCAGCATTTT.

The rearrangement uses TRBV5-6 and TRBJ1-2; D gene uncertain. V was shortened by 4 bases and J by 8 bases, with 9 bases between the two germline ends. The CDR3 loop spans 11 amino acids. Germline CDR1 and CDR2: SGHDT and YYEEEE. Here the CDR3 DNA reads TGTGCCAGCAGCACAATACGGGGCTACACCTTC. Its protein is CASSTIRGYTF.

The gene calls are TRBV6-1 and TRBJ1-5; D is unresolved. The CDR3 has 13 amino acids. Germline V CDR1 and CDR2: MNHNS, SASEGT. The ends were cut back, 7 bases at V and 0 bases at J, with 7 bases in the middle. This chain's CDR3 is CASTINSNQPQHF. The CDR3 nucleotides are TGTGCCAGCACGATCAATAGCAATCAGCCCCAGCATTTT.

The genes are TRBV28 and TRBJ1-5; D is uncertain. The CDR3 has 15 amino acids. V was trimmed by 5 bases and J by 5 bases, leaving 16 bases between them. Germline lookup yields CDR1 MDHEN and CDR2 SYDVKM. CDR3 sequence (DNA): TGTGCCAGCAGTCTCGAGGGTCGTGGGGATCAGCCCCAGCATTTT. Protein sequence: CASSLEGRGDQPQHF.

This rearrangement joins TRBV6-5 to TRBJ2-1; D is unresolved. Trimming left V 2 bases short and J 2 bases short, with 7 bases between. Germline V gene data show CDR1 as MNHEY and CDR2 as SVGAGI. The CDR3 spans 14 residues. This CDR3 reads CASSYAETYNEQFF. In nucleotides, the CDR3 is TGTGCCAGCAGTTACGCGGAGACCTACAATGAGCAGTTCTTC.

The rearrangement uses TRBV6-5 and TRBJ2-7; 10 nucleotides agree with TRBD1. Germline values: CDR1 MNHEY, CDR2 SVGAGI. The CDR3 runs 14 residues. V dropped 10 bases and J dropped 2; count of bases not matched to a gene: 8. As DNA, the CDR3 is TGTGCCACCTCCTCCGGGACAGGGGCCTACGAGCAGTACTTC. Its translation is CATSSGTGAYEQYF.

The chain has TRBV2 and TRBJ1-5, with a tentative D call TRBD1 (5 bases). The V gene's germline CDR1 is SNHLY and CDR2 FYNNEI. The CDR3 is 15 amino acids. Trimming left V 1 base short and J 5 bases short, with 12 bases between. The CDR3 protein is CASSEEGRVHQPQHF. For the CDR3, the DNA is TGTGCCAGCAGTGAAGAGGGCAGGGTCCATCAGCCCCAGCATTTT.

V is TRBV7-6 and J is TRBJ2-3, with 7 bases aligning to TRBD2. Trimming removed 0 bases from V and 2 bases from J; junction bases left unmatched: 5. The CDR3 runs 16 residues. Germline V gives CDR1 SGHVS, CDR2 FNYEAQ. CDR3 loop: CASSLASSGATDTQYF. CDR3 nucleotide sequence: TGTGCCAGCAGCTTAGCTTCTAGCGGAGCCACAGATACGCAGTATTTT.

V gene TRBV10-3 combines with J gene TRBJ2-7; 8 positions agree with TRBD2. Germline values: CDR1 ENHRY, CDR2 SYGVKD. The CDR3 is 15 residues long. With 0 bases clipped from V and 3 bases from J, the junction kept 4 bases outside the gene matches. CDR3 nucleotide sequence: TGTGCCATCAGTGAGTCAGGGACTAGGGGCTACGAGCAGTACTTC. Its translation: CAISESGTRGYEQYF.

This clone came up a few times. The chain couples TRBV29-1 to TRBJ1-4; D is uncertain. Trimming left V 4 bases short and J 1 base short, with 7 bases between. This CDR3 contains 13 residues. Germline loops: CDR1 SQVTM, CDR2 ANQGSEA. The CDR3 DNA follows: TGCAGCGTTGTTATTAGAACTAATGAAAAACTGTTTTTT. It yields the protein CSVVIRTNEKLFF.

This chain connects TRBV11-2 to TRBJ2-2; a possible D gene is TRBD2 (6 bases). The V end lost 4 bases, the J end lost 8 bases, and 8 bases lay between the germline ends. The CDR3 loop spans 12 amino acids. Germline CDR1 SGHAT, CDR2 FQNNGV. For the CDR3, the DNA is TGTGCCAGCAGCTGGGACTTAGGGGAGCTGTTTTTT. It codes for CASSWDLGELFF. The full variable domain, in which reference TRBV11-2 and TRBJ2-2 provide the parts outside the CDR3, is EAGVAQSPRYKIIEKRQSVAFWCNPISGHATLYWYQQILGQGPKLLIQFQNNGVVDDSQLPKDRFSAERLKGVDSTLKIQPAKLEDSAVYLCASSWDLGELFFGEGSRLTVL.

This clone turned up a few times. CDR3 nucleotides: TGTGCCAGCAGCTTGTTGGTAGTTCGAGATACCATTCAGTACTTC. It yields the protein CASSLLVVRDTIQYF. The rearrangement joins TRBV5-4 to TRBJ2-4, with D unresolved. CDR3 size: 15 residues. The V end was cut by 1 base, the J end by 9 bases, with 17 bases between. Germline V CDR1 and CDR2: SGHNT, YYREEE (reference sequence).

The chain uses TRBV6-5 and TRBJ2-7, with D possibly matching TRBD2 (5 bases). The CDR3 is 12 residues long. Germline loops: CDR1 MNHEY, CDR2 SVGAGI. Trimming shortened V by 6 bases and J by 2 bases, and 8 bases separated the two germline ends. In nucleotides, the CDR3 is TGTGCCAGCAGATCAGCGGCCTACGAGCAGTACTTC. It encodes CASRSAAYEQYF.